This T cell receptor beta chain was captured in a study of shared clonotypes between healthy human individuals. The donors were adults (healthy and HIV-negative) with no recent acute infections or vaccinations. As for this clone: The target antigen is unknown.

General study points: Non-shared clonotypes displayed generation probabilities falling below those of clonotypes present in all four donors.

Each subset's genomic DNA was shared equally among a number of immunoSEQ plates. For sorted subsets, about 200 ng DNA per replicate equaled 30,000 or so T cell genomes. The table came from immunoSEQ multiplex PCR; TCRdb's copy has only in-frame clones and leaves some out. The repertoire holds some 1,600,000 clones, with 95% to 99% as singletons. CDR1 is LNHDA and CDR2 is SQIVND in the germline V gene (reference sequence). The CDR3 has 17 amino acids. After removal of 6 bases from V and 1 base from J, the junction contained 11 bases not matched to a gene. The TCR comes from a man younger than 45 in good health. The specimen sequenced was naive CD4+ T cells sorted from blood. Described subset: CD45RA+ positively selected. V gene TRBV19 combines with J gene TRBJ2-3, with TRBD1 matching 9 bases. CDR3 sequence: CASRGPFTGGGTDTQYF. The CDR3 DNA is TGTGCCAGTAGGGGGCCCTTCACAGGGGGCGGCACAGATACGCAGTATTTT. Full variable domain (outside the CDR3, taken from reference TRBV19 and TRBJ2-3): DGGITQSPKYLFRKEGQNVTLSCEQNLNHDAMYWYRQDPGQGLRLIYYSQIVNDFQKGDIAEGYSVSREKKESFPLTVTSAQKNPTAFYLCASRGPFTGGGTDTQYFGPGTRLTVL.